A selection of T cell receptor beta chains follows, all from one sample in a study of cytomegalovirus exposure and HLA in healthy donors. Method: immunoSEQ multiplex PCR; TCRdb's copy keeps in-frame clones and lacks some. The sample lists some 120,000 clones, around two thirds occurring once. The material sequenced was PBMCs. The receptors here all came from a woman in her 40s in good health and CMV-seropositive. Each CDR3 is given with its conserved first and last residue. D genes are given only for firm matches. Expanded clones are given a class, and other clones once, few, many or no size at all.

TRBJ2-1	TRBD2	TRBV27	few	TGTGCCAGCAGTTTAAGAACGACTAGCAGTGAGCAGTTCTTC	CASSLRTTSSEQFF
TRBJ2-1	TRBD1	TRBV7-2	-	TGTGCCAGCAAATGGACAGGGTACGAGCAGTTCTTC	CASKWTGYEQFF
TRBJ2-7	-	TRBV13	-	TGTGCCAGCAGCCAGACAGGCGAGCAGTACTTC	CASSQTGEQYF
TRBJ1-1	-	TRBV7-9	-	TGTGCCAGCAGCCCCGGGTCTGCTGGTTTTCCTACTGAAGCTTTCTTT	CASSPGSAGFPTEAFF
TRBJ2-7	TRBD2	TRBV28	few	TGTGCCAGCGGTGCGGGAGGGCCCACCGTAACCTACGAGCAGTACTTC	CASGAGGPTVTYEQYF
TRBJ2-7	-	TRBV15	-	TGTGCCACCAGCCTTTCCAGGGATCCCCCTCTCGACGAGCAGTACTTC	CATSLSRDPPLDEQYF
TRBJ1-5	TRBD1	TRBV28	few	TGTGCCAGCAGGGGGAGTCCCGGGACAGGGTTTGGCAATCAGCCCCAGCATTTT	CASRGSPGTGFGNQPQHF
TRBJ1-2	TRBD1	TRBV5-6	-	TGTGCCAGCAGCTTGGGGGACAGGGATGATCATGGCTACACCTTC	CASSLGDRDDHGYTF
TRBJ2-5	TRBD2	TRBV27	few	TGTGCCAGCAGGTATATAGGAGCGGGAGGGCGATGGGAGACCCAGTACTTC	CASRYIGAGGRWETQYF
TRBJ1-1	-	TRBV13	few	TGTGCCAGCAGTTCCGACAGGAACACTGAAGCTTTCTTT	CASSSDRNTEAFF
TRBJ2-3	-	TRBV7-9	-	TGTGCCAGCAGCTTTGGGGCAGGGGGCACAGATACGCAGTATTTT	CASSFGAGGTDTQYF
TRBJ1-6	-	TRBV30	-	TGTGCCTGGAGAGGACAGCTGAATTCACCCCTCCACTTT	CAWRGQLNSPLHF
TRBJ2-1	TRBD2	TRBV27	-	TGTGCCAGCAGTTTTAGCGGGACCGCCTACAATGAGCAGTTCTTC	CASSFSGTAYNEQFF
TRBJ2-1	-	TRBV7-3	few	TGTGCCAGCAGCTTAAATGGCGACTCAGACTGGGATGAGCAGTTCTTC	CASSLNGDSDWDEQFF
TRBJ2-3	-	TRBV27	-	TGTGCCAGCAGACCCGAGGCCATCACAGATACGCAGTATTTT	CASRPEAITDTQYF
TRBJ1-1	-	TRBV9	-	TGTGCCAGCAGCGTAGAACCCGGCACTGAAGCTTTCTTT	CASSVEPGTEAFF
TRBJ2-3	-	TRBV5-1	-	TGCGCCAGCAGCTTGGAGGCCAGGGAGGCAGATACGCAGTATTTT	CASSLEAREADTQYF